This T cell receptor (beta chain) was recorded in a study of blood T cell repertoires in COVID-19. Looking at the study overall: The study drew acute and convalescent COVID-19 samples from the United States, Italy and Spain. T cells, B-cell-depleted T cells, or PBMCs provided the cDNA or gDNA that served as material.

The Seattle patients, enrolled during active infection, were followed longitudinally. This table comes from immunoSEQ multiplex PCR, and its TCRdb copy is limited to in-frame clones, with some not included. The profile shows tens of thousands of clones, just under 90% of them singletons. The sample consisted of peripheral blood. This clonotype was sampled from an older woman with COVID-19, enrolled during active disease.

CDR3 nucleotides: TGTGCCAGCAGCCGGACACAGGGTTCGGGTGCTTCACCCCTCCACTTT. Its translation: CASSRTQGSGASPLHF. The rearrangement uses TRBV28 and TRBJ1-6; the D gene is possibly TRBD1 (6 bases). In germline, CDR1 is MDHEN, CDR2 SYDVKM. V was trimmed by 6 bases and J by 9 bases, leaving 21 bases between them. The CDR3 contains 16 residues.